A single sample gave rise to the 27 T cell receptor beta chains below, sequenced in a study of glioma-infiltrating T cells. The iRepertoire nested amplicon-rescue multiplex PCR amplified TCR alpha and beta CDR3s from RNA. TCRdb itself ran the multiplex PCR reads through MiXCR, one entry per CDR3 protein. The table shows approximately 110,000 distinct CDR3 sequences, with 20% to 25% occurring only once. The sequenced sample was glioma tissue, nonneoplastic brain tissue, or PBMCs (not recorded which). These receptors were collected from a human donor with low-grade glioma or glioblastoma, undergoing nonglioma brain surgery, or in good health (not recorded which).

A word on this clonotype: A much larger clone lies a single base off, so this may be a read error. The chain combines TRBV4-2 with TRBJ2-7; D is possibly TRBD1 (5 bases). This CDR3 region has 15 residues. The V gene's germline CDR1 is LGHNA and CDR2 YNFKEQ. V lost 4 bases, J lost 2 bases, and 15 bases lay in between. The CDR3 DNA reads TGTGCCAGCAGCCCTGCTACAAGACAGACCTACGAGCAGTACTTC. As protein: CASSPATRQTYEQYF.

This clonotype was picked up many times. The chain carries TRBV2 and TRBJ2-4; D unclear. The length of the CDR3 is 14 residues. Germline V gene data show CDR1 as SNHLY and CDR2 as FYNNEI. The V and J ends lost 6 bases and 0 bases respectively, with 9 bases between them. This CDR3 is CASRISIAKNIQYF. For the CDR3, the DNA is TGTGCCAGCAGGATTTCCATAGCCAAAAACATTCAGTACTTC.

A note on this clonotype: Given a much more abundant clone one base away, this may be a read error. The V call is TRBV4-2, the J call TRBJ1-1; D gene unclear. CDR3 size: 12 residues. In germline, CDR1 is LGHNA, CDR2 YNFKEQ. For the CDR3, the DNA is TGTGCCAGCAGCGCAGCGGGTTTTGAAGCTTCCTTT. Translation gives CASSAAGFEASF.

The chain recombines TRBV29-1 with TRBJ1-1, with unresolved D. CDR1 and CDR2 (germline): SQVTM, ANQGSEA. There are 11 residues in the CDR3. The V end was cut by 6 bases, the J end by 1 base, with 6 bases between. The CDR3 protein is CSVRKNTEAFF. The DNA for the CDR3 is TGCAGCGTCCGCAAGAACACTGAAGCTTTCTTT.

This clonotype was detected a few times. A read error may be the cause here, since a much bigger clone is one base away. The CDR3 bases are TGCGCCAGCAGCCAAAGTACAGCCTCTGGAAACACCATATATTTT. It codes for CASSQSTASGNTIYF. V and J are TRBV4-1 and TRBJ1-3; D is uncertain. CDR1 and CDR2 from the germline V gene are MGHRA and YSYEKL. V gave up 2 bases and J gave up 0 bases, with 8 bases separating them. This CDR3 spans 15 amino acids.

With respect to this clonotype: A much more abundant neighbour one base away suggests this may be a read error. This chain uses TRBV24-1 with TRBJ2-3; 7 bases are shared with TRBD1. Germline values: CDR1 KGHDR, CDR2 SFDVKD. Trimming cost V 5 bases and J 3 bases; bases outside gene matches: 7. This CDR3 is built from 15 residues. The CDR3 region is CATSGKTGLTDTQYF. The CDR3 DNA reads TGTGCCACCAGTGGGAAGACAGGGCTAACAGATACGCAGTATTTT.

In this sample, this clonotype turned up many times. The chain is built from TRBV12-3 or TRBV12-4 and TRBJ2-3, with a possible D match to TRBD1 (6 bases). The CDR3 covers 13 residues. V was shortened by 4 bases and J by 3 bases, with 8 bases between the two germline ends. The CDR3 nucleotides read TGTGCCAGCAGTTACACAGGGACAGATACGCAGTATTTT. Encoded protein: CASSYTGTDTQYF.

This clonotype has a count of ten or more. The chain is built from TRBV4-1 and TRBJ2-3; 8 nucleotides match TRBD1. CDR3 length: 15 amino acids. V was clipped by 4 bases and J by 2 bases; unmatched bases: 5. Germline CDR1 reads MGHRA; CDR2 reads YSYEKL. The CDR3: CASSLLQGDTDTQYF. The CDR3 DNA follows: TGCGCCAGCAGCCTCCTACAGGGGGACACAGATACGCAGTATTTT.

Concerning this clonotype: A much more abundant neighbour one base away suggests this may be a read error. The chain couples TRBV4-1 to TRBJ2-5, with 7 bases aligning to TRBD1. The V segment lost 0 bases and the J segment 2 bases; nucleotides outside the gene matches: 3. This CDR3 is 15 amino acids long. CDR1 is MGHRA, CDR2 YSYEKL, per germline. CDR3 nucleotide sequence: TGCGCCAGCAGCCAAGACAGGGGGAAACAAGAGACCCAGTACTTC. Its protein product is CASSQDRGKQETQYF.

As regards this clonotype: The conserved phenylalanine or tryptophan normally closing the CDR3 is absent here, so this likely arose from a read error. The chain uses TRBV5-1 and TRBJ1-1, with 7 bases identical to TRBD1. Germline lookup yields CDR1 SGHRS and CDR2 YFSETQ. This CDR3 is 12 amino acids long. Unmatched junction bases numbered 8, after V lost 4 bases and J lost 11 bases. CDR3 amino acids: CASSVEGQQAFL. The CDR3 DNA follows: TGCGCCAGCAGCGTAGAGGGACAGCAGGCTTTCCTT.

V and J are TRBV6-1 and TRBJ2-1; D unclear. Germline V CDR1 and CDR2: MNHNS, SASEGT. The CDR3 consists of 14 residues. V was clipped by 9 bases and J by 10 bases, with 22 bases between them. DNA of the CDR3: TGTGCCAGTAGTTCGCTCTTATCTGCCGTCGAGCAGTTCTTC. Protein product: CASSSLLSAVEQFF.

Comment on this clonotype: A read error is possible here, since a much larger clone lies one base away. The chain uses TRBV5-6 and TRBJ2-5; the D gene is possibly TRBD1 (6 bases). The ends were cut back, 0 bases at V and 11 bases at J, with 20 bases in the middle. The germline V gene encodes CDR1 SGHDT and CDR2 YYEEEE. This CDR3 region has 15 residues. The CDR3 reads CASSLEDRRSYGQYF. For the CDR3, the DNA is TGTGCCAGCAGCTTGGAAGACAGGCGTTCCTACGGGCAGTACTTC.

This clonotype was seen repeatedly, ten times or more. The chain couples TRBV27 to TRBJ2-5, with unresolved D. Between the trimmed V and J ends, which lost 0 bases and 2 bases, there was a span of 10 bases. CDR1 and CDR2 (germline): MNHEY, SMNVEV (reference sequence). This CDR3 has 15 amino acids. CDR3 DNA sequence: TGTGCCAGCAGTTTATCGGTCGGTTTACAAGAGACCCAGTACTTC. Translating it yields CASSLSVGLQETQYF.

In this sample, this clonotype turned up many times. J is TRBJ1-1 and V is TRBV7-9, with no clear D. CDR1 and CDR2 (germline): SEHNR, FQNEAQ (reference sequence). The CDR3 contains 14 residues. Between the trimmed V and J ends, which lost 6 bases and 1 base, there was a span of 12 bases. In nucleotides, the CDR3 is TGTGCCAGCAGGTTCCCGGGCAGGAACACTGAAGCTTTCTTT. It translates to CASRFPGRNTEAFF.

This clonotype was found many times. The J gene is TRBJ1-1, the V gene TRBV12-3 or TRBV12-4; D gene unclear. This CDR3 has 13 residues. The V end was cut by 4 bases, the J end by 5 bases, with 11 bases between. The CDR3 coding sequence is TGTGCCAGCAGTTCCCGCGCGGGGACTGAAGCTTTCTTT. Translated: CASSSRAGTEAFF.

This clonotype has at least ten counts. The CDR3 region is CASSSGGKTNEKLFF. In nucleotides, the CDR3 is TGTGCCAGCAGCTCAGGGGGTAAGACTAATGAAAAACTGTTTTTT. This sequence joins TRBV28 and TRBJ1-4; 7 nucleotides align to TRBD1. The V gene's germline CDR1 is MDHEN and CDR2 SYDVKM. The CDR3 is made up of 15 amino acids. V dropped 6 bases and J dropped 2; count of bases not matched to a gene: 6.

This clonotype was seen many times. V gene TRBV7-2 combines with J gene TRBJ2-5, with TRBD2 identical over 7 bases. Germline trimming cut 5 bases from V and 5 bases from J; bases unmatched to any gene: 11. The CDR3 runs 15 residues. Germline CDR1 and CDR2: SGHTA and FQGNSA. CDR3 protein: CASSLDAGVWETQYF. The CDR3 nucleotides read TGTGCCAGCAGCCTAGACGCGGGAGTCTGGGAGACCCAGTACTTC.

Turning to this clonotype: This may stem from a read error, because a much larger clone lies one nucleotide away. J is TRBJ2-3 and V is TRBV2; D perhaps matches TRBD2 (6 bases). Trimming stripped 10 bases from V and 0 bases from J, with 20 bases between. The CDR3 has 16 amino acids. The germline gives CDR1 SNHLY, CDR2 FYNNEI. The CDR3, as DNA: TGTGCCAACAGCGAGAGAACTAGCCCGAGCACAGATACGCAGTATTTT. Its translation: CANSERTSPSTDTQYF.

Comments on this clonotype: One end of the junction varies from germline; a read error may be responsible. The chain has TRBV7-6 and TRBJ2-6; unclear D gene. The germline V gene has CDR1 SGHVS and CDR2 FNYEAQ. The length of the CDR3 is 14 residues. The CDR3 DNA reads as TGTGCCAGCCGCTTGTTCTCTGGGGCCAACGTCCTGACTTTC. It encodes CASRLFSGANVLTF.

Regarding this clonotype: A much larger clonotype is one base distant, so this may be a read error. The CDR3 coding sequence is TGTGCCAGCTCACCTCGGGACACCGATGAAGCTTTGTTT. This translates into CASSPRDTDEALF. The chain combines TRBV18 with TRBJ1-1; D is possibly TRBD1 (6 bases). Germline-derived CDR1 and CDR2 are KGHSH and LQKENI. The CDR3 has 13 residues.

This clonotype has a count of ten or more. The gene calls are TRBV6-2 or TRBV6-3 and TRBJ2-7; no definite D call. CDR1 is MNHEY, CDR2 SVGEGT, per germline. Trimming pared 2 bases from V and 3 bases from J, leaving 5 bases between. This CDR3 region has 12 residues. CDR3 in DNA: TGTGCCAGCAGTTACAACAGCTACGAGCAGTACTTC. Protein sequence: CASSYNSYEQYF.

Notes on this clonotype: A much larger clone is a single base away; this may be a read error. The chain links TRBV5-1 to TRBJ1-1; D remains unclear. The germline V gene encodes CDR1 SGHRS and CDR2 YFSETQ. CDR3 length: 16 residues. The V and J ends lost 4 bases and 4 bases respectively, with 20 bases between them. This CDR3 is CASSPGPISMSTEAFF. In nucleotides, the CDR3 is TGCGCCAGCAGCCCCGGGCCAATCTCCATGAGCACTGAAGCTTTCTTT.

The chain recombines TRBV12-3 or TRBV12-4 with TRBJ1-2, with D perhaps matching TRBD1 (6 bases). V dropped 2 bases and J dropped 8 bases, with 12 bases sitting between them. The CDR3 extends over 13 amino acids. The CDR3 DNA reads as TGTGCCAGCAGTTTACAATGGGGGCAAGGCTACACCTTC. As protein: CASSLQWGQGYTF.

This clonotype was seen repeatedly, ten times or more. The gene calls are TRBV7-2 and TRBJ2-7; TRBD2 matches at 10 bases. V lost 5 bases, J lost 5 bases, and 9 bases stayed unmatched. The CDR3 contains 15 residues. Germline V gives CDR1 SGHTA, CDR2 FQGNSA. The CDR3 loop reads CASSVTLAGSNEQYF. The CDR3 coding sequence is TGTGCCAGCAGCGTAACACTAGCGGGAAGCAACGAGCAGTACTTC.

This clonotype was counted many times. The chain is built from TRBV28 and TRBJ1-2; tentative D call: TRBD1 (6 bases). The CDR3 is 14 residues long. The germline V and J ends were trimmed by 2 bases and 7 bases, with 14 bases remaining between them. Germline values: CDR1 MDHEN, CDR2 SYDVKM. The CDR3: CASSLGIGGVGYTF. DNA of the CDR3: TGTGCCAGCAGTTTAGGTATAGGGGGTGTTGGCTACACCTTC.

The sample holds a few counts of this clonotype. A much more abundant neighbour one base away suggests this may be a read error. V gene TRBV7-2 combines with J gene TRBJ1-1; D may be TRBD1 (6 bases). CDR3 size: 14 residues. Germline CDR1 SGHTA, CDR2 FQGNSA. The V and J ends lost 6 bases and 8 bases respectively, with 19 bases between them. The CDR3 nucleotides read TGTGCCAGCAGGCCACCCCCCAGGGGAGGGGAAGCTTTCTTT. Translated, it gives CASRPPPRGGEAFF.

As regards this clonotype: Possible read error: a much larger clone is one base away. The chain combines TRBV5-1 with TRBJ2-7; 8 bases match TRBD2. V lost 3 bases to trimming and J lost 4 bases; unmatched junction nucleotides: 9. Per the germline V gene, CDR1 is SGHRS and CDR2 is YFSETQ. The CDR3 covers 15 residues. DNA of the CDR3: TGCGCCAGCAGCTGGGCACTAGCGGAGCCATACGAGCAGTACTTC. This encodes CASSWALAEPYEQYF.